This TCR beta chain derives from a study of T cell responses to AZD1222 COVID-19 vaccine. Per the germline V gene, CDR1 is MNHEY and CDR2 is SVGAGI. The CDR3 extends over 15 amino acids. V lost 2 bases and J lost 8, with 18 bases in between. Clones were sequenced by immunoSEQ multiplex PCR, and TCRdb holds only the in-frame ones, with some missing. The data contain about 83,000 clones, 85% to 90% of them singletons. This sequence originates from an adult in good health. The chain joins TRBV6-5 to TRBJ1-1; D possibly corresponds to TRBD1 (5 bases). The sequencing here drew on peripheral blood, taken on day 0 of MenACWY control vaccination. The CDR3 region has the DNA TGTGCCAGCAGTTACACGATCACCCCGGGGGGGGAAGCTTTCTTT. It yields the protein CASSYTITPGGEAFF.